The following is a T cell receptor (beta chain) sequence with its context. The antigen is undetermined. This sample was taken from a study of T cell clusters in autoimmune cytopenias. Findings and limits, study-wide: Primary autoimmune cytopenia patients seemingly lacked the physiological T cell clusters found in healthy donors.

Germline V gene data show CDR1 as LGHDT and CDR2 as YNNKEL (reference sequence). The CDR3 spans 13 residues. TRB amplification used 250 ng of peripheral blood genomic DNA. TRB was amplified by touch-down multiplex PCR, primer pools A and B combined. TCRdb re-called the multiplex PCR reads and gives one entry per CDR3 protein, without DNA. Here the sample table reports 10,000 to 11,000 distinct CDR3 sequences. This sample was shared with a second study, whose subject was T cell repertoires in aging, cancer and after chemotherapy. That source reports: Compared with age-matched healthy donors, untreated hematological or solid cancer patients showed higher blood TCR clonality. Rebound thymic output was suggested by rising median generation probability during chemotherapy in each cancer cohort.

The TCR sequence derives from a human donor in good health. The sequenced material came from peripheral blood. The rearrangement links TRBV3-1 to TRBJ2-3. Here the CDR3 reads CASSQQDTDTQYF.